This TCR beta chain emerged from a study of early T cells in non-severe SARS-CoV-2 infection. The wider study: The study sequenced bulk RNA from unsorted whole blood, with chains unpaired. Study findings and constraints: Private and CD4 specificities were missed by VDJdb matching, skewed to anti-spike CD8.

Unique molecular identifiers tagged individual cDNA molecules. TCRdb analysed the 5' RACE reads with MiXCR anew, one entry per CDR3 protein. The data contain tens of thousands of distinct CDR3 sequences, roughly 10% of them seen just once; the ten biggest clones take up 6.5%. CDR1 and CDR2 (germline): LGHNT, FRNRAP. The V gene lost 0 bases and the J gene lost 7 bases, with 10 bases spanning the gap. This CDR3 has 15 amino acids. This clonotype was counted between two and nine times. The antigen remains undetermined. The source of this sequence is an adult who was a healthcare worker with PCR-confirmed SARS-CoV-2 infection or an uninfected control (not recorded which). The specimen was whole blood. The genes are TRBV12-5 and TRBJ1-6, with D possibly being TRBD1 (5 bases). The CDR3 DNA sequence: TGTGCTAGTGGTTTGGTACAGGATCGGAATTCACCCCTCCACTTT. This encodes CASGLVQDRNSPLHF. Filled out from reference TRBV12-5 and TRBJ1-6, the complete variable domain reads DARVTQTPRHKVTEMGQEVTMRCQPILGHNTVFWYRQTMMQGLELLAYFRNRAPLDDSGMPKDRFSAEMPDATLATLKIQPSEPRDSAVYFCASGLVQDRNSPLHFGNGTRLTVT.